The 5 T cell receptor beta chains below all came from one sample that was sequenced in a study of blood T cell repertoires in COVID-19. The data were produced by immunoSEQ multiplex PCR, yet TCRdb's version contains in-frame clones alone and is incomplete. The sample yields roughly 200,000 clones, roughly 82% seen once. The sequencing sample was made of peripheral blood. All receptors come from a human donor in a cohort sampled during active COVID-19.

The chain recombines TRBV18 with TRBJ1-1; D uncertain. There are 17 residues in the CDR3. Trimming took 1 base from V and 2 from J, leaving 17 bases between them. Germline CDR1 and CDR2: KGHSH and LQKENI. The CDR3 reads CASSPLIHLESNTEAFF. The CDR3 bases are TGTGCCAGCTCACCACTAATCCACCTAGAATCAAACACTGAAGCTTTCTTT.

The chain combines TRBV2 with TRBJ2-1, with TRBD1 identical over 12 bases. CDR1 is SNHLY, CDR2 FYNNEI, per germline. V dropped 6 bases and J dropped 9; count of bases not matched to a gene: 6. This CDR3 comprises 14 residues. CDR3 loop: CASSRDRGPGEQFF. In nucleotides, the CDR3 is TGTGCCAGCAGCCGGGACAGGGGGCCCGGTGAGCAGTTCTTC.

The CDR3 protein is CASSRTGGANTGELFF. CDR3 in DNA: TGTGCCAGCAGCCGCACAGGGGGCGCGAACACCGGGGAGCTGTTTTTT. The chain links TRBV7-9 to TRBJ2-2, with 9 bases matching TRBD1. After removal of 5 bases from V and 0 bases from J, the junction contained 4 bases not matched to a gene. The CDR3 has 16 amino acids. CDR1 SEHNR and CDR2 FQNEAQ come from the germline V gene (reference sequence).

The chain carries TRBV4-1 and TRBJ1-2, with TRBD1 identical over 7 bases. The CDR3 is 15 amino acids. Unmatched junction bases numbered 5, after V lost 0 bases and J lost 4 bases. The germline V gene encodes CDR1 MGHRA and CDR2 YSYEKL. The DNA of the CDR3 is TGCGCCAGCAGCCAAGATCCGACAGGGACCTATGGCTACACCTTC. It is translated as CASSQDPTGTYGYTF.

This clone was found a few times. One end of the junction is discordant with germline, which a read error may explain. As DNA, the CDR3 is TGTGCTAGCAGCAGCAGACAGGGGGCCTACAATGAGCAGTTCTTC. Its translation is CASSSRQGAYNEQFF. The chain has TRBV7-7 and TRBJ2-1, with 9 positions matching TRBD1. The germline gives CDR1 SSHAT, CDR2 FNYEAQ (reference sequence). The CDR3 has 15 residues.